Below, 21 T cell receptor beta chains from the same sample are listed, as sequenced in a study of cytomegalovirus exposure and HLA in healthy donors. With 60 Vbeta and 13 Jbeta primers, the PCR was carried out. Method: immunoSEQ multiplex PCR; TCRdb's copy keeps in-frame clones and lacks some. Here the sample spans 150,000 to 200,000 clones, 80% to 85% being singletons. Sequencing used PBMCs. All receptors derive from a boy between 2 and 15 years old in good health and CMV-seronegative.

This clone was seen only once. The V call is TRBV2, the J call TRBJ2-3; the match to TRBD2 covers 7 bases. Germline assignment: CDR1 SNHLY and CDR2 FYNNEI. There are 16 residues in the CDR3. V dropped 8 bases and J dropped 8; count of bases not matched to a gene: 19. DNA for the CDR3: TGTGCCAGCGCCAGAGGGCTAGCGGCGTGGAGGGCTACGCAGTATTTT. This encodes CASARGLAAWRATQYF.

This clone was recorded once. This rearrangement joins TRBV14 to TRBJ2-5; a weak D match, TRBD2 (6 bases). V lost 3 bases, J lost 5 bases, and 25 bases lay in between. The germline V gene encodes CDR1 SGHDN and CDR2 FVKESK. This CDR3 region has 18 residues. In nucleotides, the CDR3 is TGTGCCAGCAGCCAGGGCTCCTTCAAGAACAATCGGGGGGAGACCCAGTACTTC. Its translation is CASSQGSFKNNRGETQYF.

The chain combines TRBV4-3 with TRBJ1-1, with D unclear. The V end lost 4 bases, the J end lost 3 bases, and 9 bases lay between the germline ends. In germline, CDR1 is LGHNA, CDR2 YSLEER. The CDR3 loop spans 13 amino acids. The DNA for the CDR3 is TGCGCCAGCAGCCGTATTGTTTACACTGAAGCTTTCTTT. Translating it yields CASSRIVYTEAFF.

V is TRBV4-2 and J is TRBJ1-3; 8 bases line up with TRBD1. There are 15 residues in the CDR3. V trimming: 4 bases; J trimming: 1 base; junction bases outside the gene matches: 3. Germline V gene sequence: CDR1 LGHNA, CDR2 YNFKEQ. CDR3 amino acids: CASSPRQGSGNTIYF. For the CDR3, the DNA is TGTGCCAGCAGCCCTAGACAGGGGTCTGGAAACACCATATATTTT.

There are a few counts of this clone. J is TRBJ2-3 and V is TRBV2; 8 bases agree with TRBD2. The CDR3 length is 14 residues. Losses at the gene ends were 1 base for V and 7 bases for J; bases not matched to a gene: 4. CDR1 SNHLY and CDR2 FYNNEI come from the germline V gene. The CDR3 sequence: CASSEGAGENTQYF. In DNA form, the CDR3 reads TGTGCCAGCAGTGAAGGAGCGGGGGAGAATACGCAGTATTTT.

The genes are TRBV5-1 and TRBJ1-1; the D gene is possibly TRBD1 (5 bases). CDR1 and CDR2 from the germline V gene are SGHRS and YFSETQ. This CDR3 has 13 residues. Trimming removed 2 bases from V and 3 bases from J, with 8 bases in between. This CDR3 is CASSLAGDTEAFF. The CDR3 bases are TGCGCCAGCAGCTTAGCGGGGGACACTGAAGCTTTCTTT.

This clone was counted once. The V call is TRBV19, the J call TRBJ2-1; 8 bases align to TRBD2. Germline V gives CDR1 LNHDA, CDR2 SQIVND (reference sequence). V trimming: 5 bases; J trimming: 8 bases; junction bases outside the gene matches: 11. The length of the CDR3 is 15 residues. The DNA for the CDR3 is TGTGCCAGTAGTTCCGGACTAGCTGGCCTCCATGAGCAGTTCTTC. The encoded protein is CASSSGLAGLHEQFF.

V and J are TRBV5-1 and TRBJ2-5; D remains ambiguous. Germline CDR1 reads SGHRS; CDR2 reads YFSETQ. V was trimmed by 0 bases and J by 4 bases, leaving 10 bases between them. The CDR3 runs to 14 residues. The CDR3 nucleotides are TGCGCCAGCAGCTTGGCCCCGGGTGGAGAGACCCAGTACTTC. It translates to CASSLAPGGETQYF. The full variable domain, with the rest looked up from reference TRBV5-1 and TRBJ2-5, is KAGVTQTPRYLIKTRGQQVTLSCSPISGHRSVSWYQQTPGQGLQFLFEYFSETQRNKGNFPGRFSGRQFSNSRSEMNVSTLELGDSALYLCASSLAPGGETQYFGPGTRLLVL.

The gene calls are TRBV4-2 and TRBJ2-3; 11 nucleotides agree with TRBD2. The CDR3 extends over 17 amino acids. The V gene end was trimmed by 0 bases and the J gene end by 5 bases; junction bases not matched to a gene: 7. Germline V gene data show CDR1 as LGHNA and CDR2 as YNFKEQ. As DNA, the CDR3 is TGTGCCAGCAGCCAAGATCTAGGGCTAGCGGGAGGAGATACGCAGTATTTT. Translating it yields CASSQDLGLAGGDTQYF.

This clone came up once. Other nucleotide sequences in the sample specify the same CDR3. The V and J genes are TRBV9 and TRBJ2-1; weak D call: TRBD2 (5 bases). This CDR3 has 14 residues. The V gene lost 0 bases and the J gene lost 5 bases, with 9 bases spanning the gap. Germline-derived CDR1 and CDR2 are SGDLS and YYNGEE. The DNA for the CDR3 is TGTGCCAGCAGCGTAGCGTCGGGGAACAATGAGCAGTTCTTC. Protein: CASSVASGNNEQFF.

CDR3 sequence (DNA): TGTGCCTGGAGACAACGTAGCGGGGGGGCCTGGGAGACCCAGTACTTC. Its translation is CAWRQRSGGAWETQYF. The rearrangement links TRBV30 to TRBJ2-5, with 11 bases fitting TRBD2. Germline V gene sequence: CDR1 GTSNPN, CDR2 SVGIG (reference sequence). Trimming took 3 bases from V and 5 from J; bases not matched to a gene: 11. The CDR3 spans 16 residues. The variable domain in full, completed from reference TRBV30 and TRBJ2-5, reads SQTIHQWPATLVQPVGSPLSLECTVEGTSNPNLYWYRQAAGRGLQLLFYSVGIGQISSEVPQNLSASRPQDRQFILSSKKLLLSDSGFYLCAWRQRSGGAWETQYFGPGTRLLVL.

V is TRBV5-4 and J is TRBJ1-2, with D hard to call. Between the trimmed V and J ends, which lost 1 base and 7 bases, there was a span of 8 bases. The CDR3 loop spans 12 amino acids. Germline CDR1 and CDR2: SGHNT and YYREEE (reference sequence). DNA of the CDR3: TGTGCCAGCAGCTTGCAGCAGGTTGGCTACACCTTC. It is translated as CASSLQQVGYTF.

The CDR3 DNA reads TGTGCCAGCAGCGTAGGGCAGGGTTATGAGCAGTTCTTC. It specifies CASSVGQGYEQFF. V gene TRBV9 combines with J gene TRBJ2-1, with D possibly matching TRBD1 (5 bases). Trimming pared 0 bases from V and 8 bases from J, leaving 9 bases between. The CDR3 is made up of 13 amino acids. Per the germline V gene, CDR1 is SGDLS and CDR2 is YYNGEE. The whole variable domain, filled in from reference TRBV9 and TRBJ2-1, reads DSGVTQTPKHLITATGQRVTLRCSPRSGDLSVYWYQQSLDQGLQFLIQYYNGEERAKGNILERFSAQQFPDLHSELNLSSLELGDSALYFCASSVGQGYEQFFGPGTRLTVL.

The chain carries TRBV7-9 and TRBJ2-5, with a possible D match to TRBD2 (5 bases). The end of the DNA aligns better with TRBJ2-7, so the J call may be wrong. The CDR3 extends over 12 amino acids. Germline assignment: CDR1 SEHNR and CDR2 FQNEAQ (reference sequence). Here the CDR3 reads CASSPGVDEQYF. The CDR3 DNA reads TGTGCCAGCAGCCCCGGGGTTGACGAGCAGTACTTC.

This clone was counted only a few times. The CDR3: CASSVGQGSGNTIYF. CDR3 DNA sequence: TGTGCCAGCAGCGTAGGGCAGGGCTCTGGAAACACCATATATTTT. The chain couples TRBV9 to TRBJ1-3, with TRBD1 as a possible D gene (5 bases). The V end lost 0 bases, the J end lost 0 bases, and 7 bases lay between the germline ends. The CDR3 totals 15 residues. The germline V gene has CDR1 SGDLS and CDR2 YYNGEE.

The genes are TRBV30 and TRBJ2-7; TRBD2 might be the D (6 bases). CDR1 GTSNPN and CDR2 SVGIG come from the germline V gene (reference sequence). The CDR3 is 14 amino acids. Trimming stripped 2 bases from V and 7 bases from J, with 18 bases between. The CDR3 reads CAWSLQPKGGEQYF. For the CDR3, the DNA is TGTGCCTGGAGTTTACAGCCAAAAGGAGGGGAGCAGTACTTC.

J is TRBJ2-3 and V is TRBV29-1; 12 bases match TRBD1. V dropped 4 bases and J dropped 4; count of bases not matched to a gene: 6. Germline CDR1 and CDR2: SQVTM and ANQGSEA. This CDR3 comprises 15 residues. The CDR3 bases are TGCAGCGTTGGGGGACAGGGGGCGAGCGCAGATACGCAGTATTTT. Its translation is CSVGGQGASADTQYF.

This clone was seen only a few times. V is TRBV19 and J is TRBJ1-2; D not resolved. Trimming cost V 9 bases and J 5 bases, with 16 bases left between them. Looked up from germline, CDR1 is LNHDA and CDR2 is SQIVND (reference sequence). The CDR3 sequence is 13 residues long. The CDR3 here is CASSGRPPYGYTF. The DNA of the CDR3 is TGTGCCAGCAGCGGACGCCCGCCTTATGGCTACACCTTC.

The chain is built from TRBV2 and TRBJ2-3; 13 bases line up with TRBD2. Germline-derived CDR1 and CDR2 are SNHLY and FYNNEI. CDR3 length equals 16 residues. V gave up 2 bases and J gave up 9 bases; unmatched junction bases: 8. The DNA of the CDR3 is TGTGCCAGCAGTGAACGACTAGCGGGGGGAAAGTTGACGCAGTATTTT. Encoded protein: CASSERLAGGKLTQYF.

Notes on this clone: The sample carries other DNA sequences with the same CDR3. The genes are TRBV28 and TRBJ1-3; D might be TRBD1 (5 bases). The V gene's germline CDR1 is MDHEN and CDR2 SYDVKM. Trimming removed 4 bases from V and 4 bases from J, with 20 bases in between. The CDR3 runs to 17 residues. The CDR3 loop reads CASSSDHPGLHGNTIYF. The CDR3 bases are TGTGCCAGCAGTTCCGATCACCCAGGGCTGCACGGAAACACCATATATTTT.

The chain employs TRBV10-3 and TRBJ1-1; D perhaps matches TRBD1 (6 bases). The CDR3 loop spans 12 amino acids. Looked up from germline, CDR1 is ENHRY and CDR2 is SYGVKD. V was pared by 7 bases and J by 9 bases, with 15 bases between. The chain's CDR3 is CAITSPGQKAFF. DNA for the CDR3: TGTGCCATCACCTCACCCGGACAGAAAGCTTTCTTT.